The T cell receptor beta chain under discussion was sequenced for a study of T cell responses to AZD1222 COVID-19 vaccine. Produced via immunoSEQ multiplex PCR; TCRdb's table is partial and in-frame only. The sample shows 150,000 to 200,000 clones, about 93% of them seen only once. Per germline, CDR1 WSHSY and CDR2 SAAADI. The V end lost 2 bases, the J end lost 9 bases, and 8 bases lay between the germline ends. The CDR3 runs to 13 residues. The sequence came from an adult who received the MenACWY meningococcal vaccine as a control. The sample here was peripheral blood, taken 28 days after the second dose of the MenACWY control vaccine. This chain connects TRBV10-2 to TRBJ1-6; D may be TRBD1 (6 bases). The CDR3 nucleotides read TGCGCCAGCAGTGAGACAGGGAGTTCACCCCTCCACTTT. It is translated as CASSETGSSPLHF.